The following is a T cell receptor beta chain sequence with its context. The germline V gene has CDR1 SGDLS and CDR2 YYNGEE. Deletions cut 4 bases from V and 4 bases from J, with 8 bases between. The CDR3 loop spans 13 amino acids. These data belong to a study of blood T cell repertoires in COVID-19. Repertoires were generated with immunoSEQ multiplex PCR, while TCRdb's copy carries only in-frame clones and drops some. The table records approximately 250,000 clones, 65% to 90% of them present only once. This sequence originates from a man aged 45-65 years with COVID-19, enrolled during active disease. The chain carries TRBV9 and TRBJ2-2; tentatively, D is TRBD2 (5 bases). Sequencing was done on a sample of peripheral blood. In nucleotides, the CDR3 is TGTGCCAGCAGCTTCGGGGTCACCGGGGAGCTGTTTTTT. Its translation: CASSFGVTGELFF.